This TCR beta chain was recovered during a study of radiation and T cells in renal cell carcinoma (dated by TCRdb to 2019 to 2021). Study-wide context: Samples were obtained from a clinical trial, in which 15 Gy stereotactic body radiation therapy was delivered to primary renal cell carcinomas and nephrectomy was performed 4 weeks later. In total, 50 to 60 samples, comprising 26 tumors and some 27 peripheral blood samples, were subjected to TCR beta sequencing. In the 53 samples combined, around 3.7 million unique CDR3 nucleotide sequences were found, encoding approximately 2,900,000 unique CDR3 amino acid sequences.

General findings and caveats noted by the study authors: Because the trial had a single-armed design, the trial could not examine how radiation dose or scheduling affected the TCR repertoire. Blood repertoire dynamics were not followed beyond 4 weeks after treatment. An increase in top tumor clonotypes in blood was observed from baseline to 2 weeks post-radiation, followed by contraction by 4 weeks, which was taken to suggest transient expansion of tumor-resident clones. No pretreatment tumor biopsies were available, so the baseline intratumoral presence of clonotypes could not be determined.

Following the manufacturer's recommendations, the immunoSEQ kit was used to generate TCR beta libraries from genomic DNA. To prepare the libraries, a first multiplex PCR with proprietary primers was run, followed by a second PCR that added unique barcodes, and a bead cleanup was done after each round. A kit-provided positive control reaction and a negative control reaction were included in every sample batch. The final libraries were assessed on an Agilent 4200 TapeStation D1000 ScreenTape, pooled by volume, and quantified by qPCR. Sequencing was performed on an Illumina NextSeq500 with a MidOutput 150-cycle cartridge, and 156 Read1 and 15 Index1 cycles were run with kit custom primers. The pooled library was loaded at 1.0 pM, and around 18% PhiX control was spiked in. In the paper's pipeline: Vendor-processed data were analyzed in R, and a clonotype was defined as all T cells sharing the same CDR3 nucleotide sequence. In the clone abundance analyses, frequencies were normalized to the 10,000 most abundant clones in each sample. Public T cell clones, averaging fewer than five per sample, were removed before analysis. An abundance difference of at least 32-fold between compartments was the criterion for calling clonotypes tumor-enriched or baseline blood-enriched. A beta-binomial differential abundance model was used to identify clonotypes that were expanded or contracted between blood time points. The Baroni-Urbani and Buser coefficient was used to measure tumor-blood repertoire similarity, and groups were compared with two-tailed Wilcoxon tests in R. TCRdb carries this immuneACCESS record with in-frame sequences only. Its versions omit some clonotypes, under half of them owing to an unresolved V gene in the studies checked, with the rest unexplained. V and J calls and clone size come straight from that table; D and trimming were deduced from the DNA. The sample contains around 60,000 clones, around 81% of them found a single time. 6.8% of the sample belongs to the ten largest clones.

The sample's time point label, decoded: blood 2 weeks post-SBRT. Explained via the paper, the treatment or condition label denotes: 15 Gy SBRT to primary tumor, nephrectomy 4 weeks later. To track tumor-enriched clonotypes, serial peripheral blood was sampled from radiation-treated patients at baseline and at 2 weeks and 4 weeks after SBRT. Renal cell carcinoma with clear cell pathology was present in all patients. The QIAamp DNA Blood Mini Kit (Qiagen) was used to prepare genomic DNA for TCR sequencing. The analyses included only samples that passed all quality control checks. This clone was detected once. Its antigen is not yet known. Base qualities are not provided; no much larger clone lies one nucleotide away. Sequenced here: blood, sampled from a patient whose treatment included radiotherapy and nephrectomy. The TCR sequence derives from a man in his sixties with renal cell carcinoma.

The CDR3 reads CAWSARTGNIGEKLFF. The nucleotide sequence is TGTGCCTGGAGTGCCAGAACAGGGAATATAGGTGAAAAACTGTTTTTT. Recombination joined TRBV30 with TRBJ1-4; the D region possibly corresponds to TRBD1 (6 bases align). CDR1 and CDR2 are drawn from the germline V gene (reference sequence): GTSNPN, SVGIG. Measured from the cysteine to the phenylalanine, the CDR3 is 16 residues long. Just CDR3 DNA is preserved here, 48 bases in frame from base 1. Trimming removed 1 base from V and 7 bases from J, leaving 19 bases between the germline ends.